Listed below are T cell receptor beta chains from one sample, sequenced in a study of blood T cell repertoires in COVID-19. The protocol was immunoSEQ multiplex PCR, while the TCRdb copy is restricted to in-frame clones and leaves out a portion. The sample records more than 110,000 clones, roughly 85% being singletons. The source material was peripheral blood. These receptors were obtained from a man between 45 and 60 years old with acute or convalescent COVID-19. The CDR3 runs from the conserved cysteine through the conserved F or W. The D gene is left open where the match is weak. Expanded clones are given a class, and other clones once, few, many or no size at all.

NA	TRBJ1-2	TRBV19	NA	TGTGCCAGTAGCGGTAAAGGTGGTTGGGCTTGGCTTGGCTACACCTTC	CASSGKGGWAWLGYTF
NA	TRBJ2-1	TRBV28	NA	TGTGCCAGCAGGGTACTAGGATCACCAGACAATGAGCAGTTCTTC	CASRVLGSPDNEQFF
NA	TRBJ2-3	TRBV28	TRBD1	TGTGCCAGCAGTTCGGGGACAGGGTATGGCACAGATACGCAGTATTTT	CASSSGTGYGTDTQYF
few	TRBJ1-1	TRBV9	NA	TGTGCCAGCAGCGTAGCGGGGGGAGTGAACACTGAAGCTTTCTTT	CASSVAGGVNTEAFF
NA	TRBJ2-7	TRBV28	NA	TGTGCCAGCAGTTTGGCGGGAAAAACCGCCACCTACGAGCAGTACTTC	CASSLAGKTATYEQYF
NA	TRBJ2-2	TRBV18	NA	TGTGCCAGCTCACCACCGAGCAGGGGTGAAACCGGGGAGCTGTTTTTT	CASSPPSRGETGELFF
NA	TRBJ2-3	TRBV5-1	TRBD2	TGCGCCAGCAGCCAACTCGAGGGAGGGCCCGACGATACGCAGTATTTT	CASSQLEGGPDDTQYF
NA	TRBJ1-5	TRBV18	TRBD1	TGTGCCAGCTCACCTAAGGGGGCGGATCAGCCCCAGCATTTT	CASSPKGADQPQHF
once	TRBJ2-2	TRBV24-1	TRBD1	TGTGCCACCAGTGATTTCAAGGGACAGGGGGCGCGTGGCACCGGGGAGCTGTTTTTT	CATSDFKGQGARGTGELFF
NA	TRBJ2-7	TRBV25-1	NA	TGTGCCAGCAGTGATGTTAGTTACGAGCAGTACTTC	CASSDVSYEQYF
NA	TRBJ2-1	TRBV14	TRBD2	TGTGCCAGCAGCTCTGTCGGGGGGGGGCACAATGAGCAGTTCTTC	CASSSVGGGHNEQFF
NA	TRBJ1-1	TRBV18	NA	TGTGCCAGCTCACCACGAGAGGGGGATGAAGCTTTCTTT	CASSPREGDEAFF
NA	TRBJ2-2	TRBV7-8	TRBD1	TGTGCCAGCAGGTCCTCAACAGGGGGCCCCGGGGAGCTGTTTTTT	CASRSSTGGPGELFF
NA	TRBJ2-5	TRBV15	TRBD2	TGTGCCACCAGCAGAGGAAGTATTGCGGGGGGGGAGGAGACCCAGTACTTC	CATSRGSIAGGEETQYF
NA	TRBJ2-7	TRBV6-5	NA	TGTGCCAGCAACAGGAACTACGAGCAGTACTTC	CASNRNYEQYF
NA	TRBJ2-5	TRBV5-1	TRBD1	TGCGCCAGCAGCGGAACAGGGGCTGTCCAAGAGACCCAGTACTTC	CASSGTGAVQETQYF
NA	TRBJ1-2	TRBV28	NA	TGTGCCAGCAGTTCCCTTTTACAGGGTGGCTATGGCTACACCTTC	CASSSLLQGGYGYTF
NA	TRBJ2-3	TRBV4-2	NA	TGTGCCAGCAGCCCCGGACAAGGCCTGGTAAGCACAGATACGCAGTATTTT	CASSPGQGLVSTDTQYF
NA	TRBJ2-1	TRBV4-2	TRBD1	TGTGCCAGCAGCCCCCCCGGGACAGGGGGCGGTGAGCAGTTCTTC	CASSPPGTGGGEQFF
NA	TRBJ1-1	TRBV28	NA	TGTGCCAGCAGTTTAGTAGGGGTTTGGAGTGAAGCTTTCTTT	CASSLVGVWSEAFF
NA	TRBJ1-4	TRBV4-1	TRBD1	TGCGCCAGCAGCCAAACCGGGACAGGGAATGAAAAACTGTTTTTT	CASSQTGTGNEKLFF